Below, one T cell receptor (beta chain) is given with its context. These data belong to a study of blood T cell repertoires in COVID-19. About the research overall: Specimens from acute and convalescent COVID-19 originated in the United States, Italy and Spain. From T cells, B-cell-depleted T cells, or PBMCs came the material, which was cDNA or gDNA.

How the authors handled the data: Counts of nucleated cells, estimated from reference gene primer amplification, were obtained. Only in-frame clones appear in the TCRdb table, and some are missing; sequencing was by immunoSEQ multiplex PCR. The V and J calls and clone size were taken over from that table, and D and trimming were inferred from the DNA. The sample lists approximately 220,000 clones; approximately 81% were seen once. Input material: peripheral blood. This receptor was obtained from a woman aged 55-69 years who had recovered from COVID-19.

This chain's CDR3 is CASSPQTNTGELFF. For the CDR3, the DNA is TGTGCCAGCAGCCCGCAGACGAACACCGGGGAGCTGTTTTTT. The chain combines TRBV9 with TRBJ2-2; D unclear. The CDR3 is made up of 14 amino acids. Germline loops: CDR1 SGDLS, CDR2 YYNGEE. Trimming took off 4 bases at V and 0 bases at J, with 7 bases between the two ends.